This TCR beta chain was recorded in a study of T cell repertoires in cytomegalovirus infection. TCRdb re-derived calls from the reads in MiXCR, one entry per CDR3 protein. Here the sample spans roughly 230,000 distinct CDR3 sequences, about 17% being singletons. CDR1 and CDR2 from the germline V gene are SGHTA and FQGTGA. Trimming pared 5 bases from V and 4 bases from J, leaving 18 bases between. CDR3 length: 16 residues. This clonotype showed up just a few times. The receptor's source is a human donor in good health (CMV status not recorded). Some clones in this sample may be carry-over from other donors' samples. The sequenced sample was CD8+ T cells from PBMCs. The genes are TRBV7-3 and TRBJ2-1; D is undetermined. For the CDR3, the DNA is TGTGCCAGCAGCACTTGGGCGAACCTGGCTTACAATGAGCAGTTCTTC. Its protein product is CASSTWANLAYNEQFF.